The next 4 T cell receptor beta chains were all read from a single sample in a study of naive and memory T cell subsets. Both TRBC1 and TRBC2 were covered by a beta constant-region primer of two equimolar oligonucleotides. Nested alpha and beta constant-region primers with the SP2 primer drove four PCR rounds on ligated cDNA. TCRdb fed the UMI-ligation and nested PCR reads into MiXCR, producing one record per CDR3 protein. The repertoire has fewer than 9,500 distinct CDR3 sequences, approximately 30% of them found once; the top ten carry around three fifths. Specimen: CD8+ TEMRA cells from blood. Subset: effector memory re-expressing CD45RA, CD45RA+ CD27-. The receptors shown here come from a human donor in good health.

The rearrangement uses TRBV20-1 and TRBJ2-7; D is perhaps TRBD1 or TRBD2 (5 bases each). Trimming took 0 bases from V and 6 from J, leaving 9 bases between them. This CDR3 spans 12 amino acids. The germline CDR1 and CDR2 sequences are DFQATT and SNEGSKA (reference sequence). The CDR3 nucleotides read TGCAGTGCTAGAGACGGGGCGGCCGAGCAGTACTTC. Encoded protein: CSARDGAAEQYF.

CDR3 sequence: CASSYNRVPIYNSPLHF. CDR3 nucleotides: TGTGCCAGCAGTTACAACAGGGTCCCCATCTATAATTCACCCCTCCACTTT. This chain joins TRBV28 and TRBJ1-6, with a weak D call TRBD1 (6 bases). Trimming cost V 4 bases and J 3 bases, with 16 bases left between them. The CDR3 covers 17 residues. The germline V gene encodes CDR1 MDHEN and CDR2 SYDVKM.

The CDR3 is CASSLSSYHEQYF. Written as DNA, the CDR3 is TGTGCCAGCAGTTTATCGTCTTACCACGAGCAGTACTTC. The chain carries TRBV27 and TRBJ2-7; no clear D gene. This CDR3 has 13 amino acids. V shed 0 bases and J shed 5 bases, with 8 bases lying between them. CDR1 is MNHEY and CDR2 is SMNVEV in the germline V gene (reference sequence).

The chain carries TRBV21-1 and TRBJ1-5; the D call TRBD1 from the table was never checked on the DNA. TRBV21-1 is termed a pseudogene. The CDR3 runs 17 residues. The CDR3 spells CASRQKSSQGIYPPRHF. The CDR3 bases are TGTGCCAGCAGGCAAAAATCCTCACAGGGAATTTATCCGCCCCGGCATTTT.